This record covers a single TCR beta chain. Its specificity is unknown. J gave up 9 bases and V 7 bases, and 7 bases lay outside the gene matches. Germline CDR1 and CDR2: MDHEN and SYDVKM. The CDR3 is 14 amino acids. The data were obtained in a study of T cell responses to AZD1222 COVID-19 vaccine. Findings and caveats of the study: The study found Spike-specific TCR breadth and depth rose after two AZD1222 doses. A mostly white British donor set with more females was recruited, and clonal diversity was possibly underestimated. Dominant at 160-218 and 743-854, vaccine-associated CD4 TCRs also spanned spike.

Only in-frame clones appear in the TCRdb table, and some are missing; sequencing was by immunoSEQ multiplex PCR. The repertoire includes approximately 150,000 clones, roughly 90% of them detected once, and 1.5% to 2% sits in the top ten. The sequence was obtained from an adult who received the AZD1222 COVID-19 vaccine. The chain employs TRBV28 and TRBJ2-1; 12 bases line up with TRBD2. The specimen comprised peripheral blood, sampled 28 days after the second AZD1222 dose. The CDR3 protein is CASILAGGPGEQFF. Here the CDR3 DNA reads TGTGCCAGCATCCTAGCGGGAGGGCCGGGTGAGCAGTTCTTC.